The source of this TCR beta chain is a study of a mutant IDH1 vaccine in newly diagnosed glioma. Study at large: Patients got their first vaccination 4-6 weeks after radiotherapy alone, or with temozolomide cycles. Treatment recipients were about 62% male and about 40% female, and their mean age was around 40 years. Patients arrived already treated with radiotherapy, temozolomide, or both, most having had both.

This clone was observed a single time. Its antigen is not known. This sample's time point: week 23, last vaccination. It was 300 ug of mutant IDH1 20-mer peptide that made up each vaccine dose, given with topical imiquimod. The CDR3 extends over 15 amino acids. The V and J ends lost 5 bases and 0 bases respectively, with 11 bases between them. Germline V gene sequence: CDR1 SGHTA, CDR2 FQGNSA. Measured with immunoSEQ multiplex PCR; TCRdb has only the in-frame clones, and not every one. The table records about 38,000 clones, approximately 80% of them present only once. The sequence derives from a man between 40 and 49 years old with glioma. The starting material was PBMCs, obtained from a glioma patient whose treatment included an IDH1 peptide vaccine. The chain couples TRBV7-2 to TRBJ2-1; a possible D gene is TRBD2 (5 bases). The DNA for the CDR3 is TGTGCCAGCAGCGAGAGCGGTAGCTCCTACAATGAGCAGTTCTTC. Its translation is CASSESGSSYNEQFF.